This T cell receptor beta chain comes out of a study of cytomegalovirus exposure and HLA in healthy donors. The PCR had 60 Vbeta and 13 Jbeta primers. Assay used: immunoSEQ multiplex PCR; TCRdb lists only in-frame clones, some missing. Its table lists around 140,000 clones. Germline V gene lookup returns CDR1 MNHNY and CDR2 SVGAGI (reference sequence). The CDR3 contains 15 residues. V was pared by 7 bases and J by 4 bases, with 13 bases of the junction left unmatched. The sequencing sample was made of PBMCs. The sequence derives from a woman aged 40 to 55 in good health and CMV-seronegative. V and J are TRBV6-6 and TRBJ2-7; 7 nucleotides match TRBD1. CDR3 protein: CASKTDRLAPYEQYF. The CDR3 DNA is TGTGCCAGCAAAACGGACAGGCTGGCCCCTTACGAGCAGTACTTC.